The clone carrying this T cell receptor beta chain has ten or more counts. The sample is drawn from a study of HIV-infected children after antiretroviral therapy interruption. Study-wide context: Interruption-arm samples span weeks 0, 12, interruption end (24 or 48), and about 3 years post-study.

The treatment denotes: PENTA 11 planned treatment interruption arm or continuous ART arm. The germline V gene has CDR1 SNHLY and CDR2 FYNNEI. Losses at the gene ends were 7 bases for V and 7 bases for J; bases not matched to a gene: 11. The CDR3 is made up of 16 amino acids. RNA-based 3' RACE libraries used unique molecular identifiers. MiXCR, applied by TCRdb to the 3' RACE reads, yields one record per CDR3 protein. The table lists roughly 7,300 distinct CDR3 sequences, around a sixth of them singletons, with about an eighth in the top ten. The J gene is TRBJ2-1, the V gene TRBV2, with 12 bases identical to TRBD2. The receptor was derived from a pool of human donors with HIV. The sample in question was CD45RO+ CD8+ T cells from PBMCs, pooled from several time points, obtained from a donor given antiretroviral therapy, either interrupted or continuous. This sample's subset: memory CD8+ CD45RO+ CD45RA- T cells. In DNA form, the CDR3 reads TGTGCCAGCATTCCCCTGACTAGCGGGGGCCAGAATGAGCAGTTCTTC. Its protein product is CASIPLTSGGQNEQFF.